This T cell receptor (beta chain) is from a study of cytomegalovirus exposure and HLA in healthy donors. Findings and limits, study-wide: Several of the most significant clusters appeared, in a later analysis, to be linked to common viral pathogens.

The PCR was carried out with 60 Vbeta primers and 13 Jbeta primers. How the authors handled the data: A later analysis counted 65 million to 80 million unique TCR beta chains, about 10 million shared. The table came from immunoSEQ multiplex PCR; TCRdb's copy has only in-frame clones and leaves some out. V, J and clone size are those of that table, while D and trimming were read from the DNA. The data show some 92,000 clones, with 75% to 85% seen just once and 9.5% to 13% held by the top ten. The V and J ends lost 5 bases and 4 bases respectively, with 17 bases between them. The germline V gene has CDR1 MDHEN and CDR2 SYDVKM. The CDR3 length is 16 residues. For this clone: Its antigen is as yet unknown.

What was sequenced was PBMCs. This TCR was sampled from a man between 18 and 29 years old in good health and CMV-seropositive. The chain employs TRBV28 and TRBJ1-4; perhaps TRBD1 as D (6 bases). CDR3 residues: CASSLGTGQFNEKLFF. In nucleotides, the CDR3 is TGTGCCAGCAGTCTAGGGACCGGACAGTTTAATGAAAAACTGTTTTTT.